A single sample is the source of the 21 T cell receptor beta chains below, sequenced in a study of shared clonotypes between healthy human individuals. Using immunoSEQ multiplex PCR, the repertoire was profiled, and TCRdb retains in-frame clones only, with some absent. The sample records under 1 million clones, approximately 96% being singletons. Naive CD8 cells lacked CD45RO and underwent positive selection for CCR7, leaving out terminally differentiated effector memory CD45RA+ cells. The sequenced sample consisted of naive CD8+ T cells sorted from blood. These receptors were taken from a man younger than 45 in good health.

The chain carries TRBV4-1 and TRBJ2-1, with D possibly being TRBD2 (5 bases). The V gene's germline CDR1 is MGHRA and CDR2 YSYEKL. V lost 4 bases and J lost 5, with 9 bases in between. This CDR3 comprises 13 residues. CDR3 region: CASSRLKHNEQFF. The CDR3 bases are TGCGCCAGCAGCCGACTAAAGCACAATGAGCAGTTCTTC.

DNA of the CDR3: TGTGCCAGTAGTTCCATACCCGGGGACCCCTACGAGCAGTACTTC. This codes for CASSSIPGDPYEQYF. The chain is built from TRBV19 and TRBJ2-7; D is perhaps TRBD1 or TRBD2 (5 bases each). The CDR3 spans 15 residues. Germline V gene lookup returns CDR1 LNHDA and CDR2 SQIVND (reference sequence). With 5 bases removed from V and 2 bases from J, the gap between germline ends came to 16 bases.

This sequence joins TRBV14 and TRBJ2-7, with 12 bases identical to TRBD1. The CDR3 consists of 16 residues. Per germline, CDR1 SGHDN and CDR2 FVKESK. After removal of 3 bases from V and 6 bases from J, the junction contained 9 bases not matched to a gene. CDR3 bases: TGTGCCAGCAGCCATAGAACGGGACAGGGGGCGCGCGAGCAGTACTTC. Residues: CASSHRTGQGAREQYF.

The CDR3 spells CASSPELSSYNEQFF. CDR3 in DNA: TGTGCCAGCTCACCGGAGTTGAGCTCCTACAATGAGCAGTTCTTC. The genes are TRBV18 and TRBJ2-1; D call uncertain. The CDR3 contains 15 residues. V shed 3 bases and J shed 0 bases, with 9 bases lying between them. Germline CDR1 and CDR2: KGHSH and LQKENI.

The V gene is TRBV7-2, the J gene TRBJ1-5; D is perhaps TRBD1 (5 bases). Trimming pared 1 base from V and 1 base from J, leaving 17 bases between. Germline-derived CDR1 and CDR2 are SGHTA and FQGNSA. CDR3 length: 18 amino acids. CDR3 in amino acids: CASSLGGLTDLSNQPQHF. The CDR3 DNA sequence: TGTGCCAGCAGCTTAGGGGGCTTGACGGATTTGAGCAATCAGCCCCAGCATTTT.

The chain has TRBV7-9 and TRBJ1-1; tentatively, D is TRBD1 (5 bases). Germline V gene lookup returns CDR1 SEHNR and CDR2 FQNEAQ (reference sequence). Deletions cut 5 bases from V and 1 base from J, with 20 bases between. The CDR3 is made up of 17 amino acids. The CDR3 here is CASSPTFSETENTEAFF. The CDR3 region has the DNA TGTGCCAGCAGCCCGACCTTTAGTGAGACAGAGAACACTGAAGCTTTCTTT.

The chain couples TRBV7-9 to TRBJ1-1, with 7 nucleotides matching TRBD1. The CDR3 extends over 13 amino acids. CDR1 is SEHNR, CDR2 FQNEAQ, per germline (reference sequence). V was clipped by 6 bases and J by 5 bases; unmatched bases: 6. CDR3 DNA sequence: TGTGCCAGCAGATACCCGGGACAGACTGAAGCTTTCTTT. It specifies CASRYPGQTEAFF.

The V call is TRBV9, the J call TRBJ1-1; D uncertain. This CDR3 is 15 amino acids long. The ends were cut back, 0 bases at V and 1 base at J, with 10 bases in the middle. Germline CDR1 reads SGDLS; CDR2 reads YYNGEE. The CDR3 sequence: CASSVGPTPNTEAFF. CDR3 sequence (DNA): TGTGCCAGCAGCGTAGGTCCGACACCGAACACTGAAGCTTTCTTT.

J is TRBJ2-7 and V is TRBV2; TRBD2 matches 10 bases. Germline lookup yields CDR1 SNHLY and CDR2 FYNNEI. V gave up 8 bases and J gave up 2 bases; unmatched junction bases: 9. There are 15 residues in the CDR3. The CDR3 is CASCREREGPYEQYF. CDR3 DNA sequence: TGTGCCAGCTGTAGGGAGCGGGAGGGGCCCTACGAGCAGTACTTC.

V usage is TRBV7-8 and J usage is TRBJ2-5, with 7 bases lining up with TRBD2. J lost 2 bases, V lost 1 base, and 4 bases had no gene match. The CDR3 sequence is 15 residues long. CDR1 and CDR2 (germline): SGHVS, FQNEAQ. The CDR3 protein is CASSLGLADQETQYF. In nucleotides, the CDR3 is TGTGCCAGCAGCTTAGGTCTAGCGGATCAAGAGACCCAGTACTTC.

The chain carries TRBV14 and TRBJ2-7; D is unclear. The germline V gene encodes CDR1 SGHDN and CDR2 FVKESK. The CDR3 is 14 residues long. V gave up 1 base and J gave up 4 bases, with 11 bases separating them. CDR3 DNA: TGTGCCAGCAGCCAAGGGAGTTTCGGTTACGAGCAGTACTTC. It specifies CASSQGSFGYEQYF. Based on the CDR3 plus reference TRBV14 and TRBJ2-7, the full variable domain is EAGVTQFPSHSVIEKGQTVTLRCDPISGHDNLYWYRRVMGKEIKFLLHFVKESKQDESGMPNNRFLAERTGGTYSTLKVQPAELEDSGVYFCASSQGSFGYEQYFGPGTRLTVT.

This chain links TRBV6-5 with TRBJ2-1; D remains unclear. CDR3 size: 16 residues. Trimming removed 0 bases at V and 3 bases at J, with 12 bases between. Germline CDR1 MNHEY, CDR2 SVGAGI. This chain's CDR3 is CASSYSLVAHYNEQFF. CDR3 bases: TGTGCCAGCAGTTACTCGTTGGTAGCTCACTACAATGAGCAGTTCTTC.

The gene calls are TRBV2 and TRBJ2-1; 9 bases are a match to TRBD2. CDR3 length: 16 residues. The junction had 15 bases not matched to a gene; V was cut back by 6 bases and J by 9 bases. The germline gives CDR1 SNHLY, CDR2 FYNNEI. The CDR3 reads CASSDYRTSASGEQFF. The DNA of the CDR3 is TGTGCCAGCAGCGACTACCGGACTAGCGCTTCCGGTGAGCAGTTCTTC. Complete variable domain (other parts from reference TRBV2 and TRBJ2-1): EPEVTQTPSHQVTQMGQEVILRCVPISNHLYFYWYRQILGQKVEFLVSFYNNEISEKSEIFDDQFSVERPDGSNFTLKIRSTKLEDSAMYFCASSDYRTSASGEQFFGPGTRLTVL.

The J gene is TRBJ2-1, the V gene TRBV5-1, with TRBD2 matching over 12 bases. Losses at the gene ends were 3 bases for V and 4 bases for J; bases not matched to a gene: 8. CDR3 length equals 17 residues. Germline CDR1 SGHRS, CDR2 YFSETQ. The CDR3 region has the DNA TGCGCCAGCAGCTCGCGACTAGCGGGAGAACGGTACAATGAGCAGTTCTTC. It codes for CASSSRLAGERYNEQFF.

This clone was recorded once. The V and J genes are TRBV11-2 and TRBJ2-7; D is ambiguous. CDR3 length: 14 residues. Trimming stripped 5 bases from V and 6 bases from J, with 17 bases between. The germline V gene encodes CDR1 SGHAT and CDR2 FQNNGV. This CDR3 is CASSLGPIPFEQYF. The DNA for the CDR3 is TGTGCCAGCAGCCTTGGGCCTATACCCTTCGAGCAGTACTTC.

The rearrangement joins TRBV7-8 to TRBJ2-7; no clear D gene. CDR3 length: 13 residues. Germline V lookup: CDR1 SGHVS, CDR2 FQNEAQ. The V end lost 5 bases, the J end lost 2 bases, and 10 bases lay between the germline ends. CDR3 sequence reads: CASSTRQTYEQYF. DNA of the CDR3: TGTGCCAGCAGCACCCGACAAACCTACGAGCAGTACTTC.

V is TRBV11-2 and J is TRBJ2-1; 7 positions match TRBD1. After removal of 3 bases from V and 0 bases from J, the junction contained 8 bases not matched to a gene. Germline CDR1 reads SGHAT; CDR2 reads FQNNGV. The CDR3 consists of 17 residues. CDR3 region: CASSLGSTGSSYNEQFF. The DNA for the CDR3 is TGTGCCAGCAGCTTGGGTTCGACAGGGAGCTCCTACAATGAGCAGTTCTTC. The whole variable domain, remainder taken from reference TRBV11-2 and TRBJ2-1, is EAGVAQSPRYKIIEKRQSVAFWCNPISGHATLYWYQQILGQGPKLLIQFQNNGVVDDSQLPKDRFSAERLKGVDSTLKIQPAKLEDSAVYLCASSLGSTGSSYNEQFFGPGTRLTVL.

The chain combines TRBV13 with TRBJ2-1; 7 bases are a match to TRBD2. The CDR3 contains 14 residues. V lost 3 bases to trimming and J lost 9 bases; unmatched junction nucleotides: 8. CDR1 and CDR2 (germline): PRHDT, FYEKMQ (reference sequence). CDR3 nucleotide sequence: TGTGCCAGCAGCTTCGGACTAGGAGCCACTGAGCAGTTCTTC. Translated, it gives CASSFGLGATEQFF.

This rearrangement joins TRBV21-1 to TRBJ2-1; the D segment call TRBD2 is taken from the table without a DNA check. TRBV21-1 is a recognized pseudogene. The CDR3 sequence is 14 residues long. The CDR3 loop is CASSKGVVNNEQFF. The CDR3 nucleotides read TGTGCCAGCAGCAAAGGTGTAGTTAACAATGAGCAGTTCTTC.

This chain connects TRBV5-1 to TRBJ2-1; D might be TRBD2 (5 bases). The CDR3 has 19 residues. The germline gives CDR1 SGHRS, CDR2 YFSETQ. V lost 3 bases, J lost 0 bases, and 22 bases lay in between. CDR3 nucleotide sequence: TGCGCCAGCAGCTACATCCATCCTCGAAGCGGAGGCTCCTACAATGAGCAGTTCTTC. Translation: CASSYIHPRSGGSYNEQFF.

The gene calls are TRBV11-2 and TRBJ1-2; tentative D call: TRBD1 (5 bases). The CDR3 consists of 14 residues. V dropped 2 bases and J dropped 8 bases, with 15 bases sitting between them. Per germline, CDR1 SGHAT and CDR2 FQNNGV. In DNA form, the CDR3 reads TGTGCCAGCAGCTTATTCTCTGGCGGGGGAGGCTACACCTTC. It codes for CASSLFSGGGGYTF.